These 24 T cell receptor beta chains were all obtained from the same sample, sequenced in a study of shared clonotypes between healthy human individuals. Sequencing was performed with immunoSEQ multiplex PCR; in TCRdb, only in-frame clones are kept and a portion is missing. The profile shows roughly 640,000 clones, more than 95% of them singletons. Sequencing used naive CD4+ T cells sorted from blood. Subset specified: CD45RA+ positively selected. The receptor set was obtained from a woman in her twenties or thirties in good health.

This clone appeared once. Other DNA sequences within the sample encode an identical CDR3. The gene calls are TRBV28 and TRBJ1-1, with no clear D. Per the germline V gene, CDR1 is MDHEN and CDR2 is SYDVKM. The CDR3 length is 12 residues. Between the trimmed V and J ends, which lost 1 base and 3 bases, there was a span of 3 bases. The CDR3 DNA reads TGTGCCAGCAGTTTATCGTACACTGAAGCTTTCTTT. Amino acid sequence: CASSLSYTEAFF.

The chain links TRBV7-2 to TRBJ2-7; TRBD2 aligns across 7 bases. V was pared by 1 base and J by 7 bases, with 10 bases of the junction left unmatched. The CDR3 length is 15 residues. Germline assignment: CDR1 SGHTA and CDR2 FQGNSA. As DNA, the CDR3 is TGTGCCAGCAGCTTAGATCGCGCGGGAGCTGGGGAGCAGTACTTC. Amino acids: CASSLDRAGAGEQYF.

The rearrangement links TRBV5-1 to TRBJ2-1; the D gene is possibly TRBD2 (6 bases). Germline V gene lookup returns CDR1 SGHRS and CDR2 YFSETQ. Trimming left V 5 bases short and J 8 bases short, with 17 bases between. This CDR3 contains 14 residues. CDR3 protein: CASSYRLVQDEQFF. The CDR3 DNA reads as TGCGCCAGCAGTTACAGACTAGTCCAAGATGAGCAGTTCTTC.

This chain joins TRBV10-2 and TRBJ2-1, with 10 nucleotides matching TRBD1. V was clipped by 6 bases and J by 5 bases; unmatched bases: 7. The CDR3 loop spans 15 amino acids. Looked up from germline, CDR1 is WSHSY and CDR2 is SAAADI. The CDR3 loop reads CASRYRDRGHNEQFF. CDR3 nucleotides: TGCGCCAGCAGATACCGGGACAGGGGCCACAATGAGCAGTTCTTC.

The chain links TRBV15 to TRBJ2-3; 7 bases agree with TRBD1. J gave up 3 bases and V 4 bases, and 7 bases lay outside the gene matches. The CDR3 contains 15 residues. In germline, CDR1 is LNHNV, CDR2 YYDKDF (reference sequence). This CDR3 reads CATSIGQVLTDTQYF. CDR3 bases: TGTGCCACCAGCATCGGACAGGTATTGACAGATACGCAGTATTTT.

CDR3 region: CATSGTGTSGKNEQFF. DNA for the CDR3: TGTGCCACCAGCGGAACCGGGACTAGCGGGAAGAATGAGCAGTTCTTC. V and J are TRBV15 and TRBJ2-1, with 13 bases that match TRBD2. This CDR3 comprises 16 residues. V was pared by 5 bases and J by 7 bases, with 8 bases of the junction left unmatched. CDR1 is LNHNV, CDR2 YYDKDF, per germline (reference sequence). Supplemented by reference TRBV15 and TRBJ2-1, the full variable domain reads DAMVIQNPRYQVTQFGKPVTLSCSQTLNHNVMYWYQQKSSQAPKLLFHYYDKDFNNEADTPDNFQSRRPNTSFCFLDIRSPGLGDTAMYLCATSGTGTSGKNEQFFGPGTRLTVL.

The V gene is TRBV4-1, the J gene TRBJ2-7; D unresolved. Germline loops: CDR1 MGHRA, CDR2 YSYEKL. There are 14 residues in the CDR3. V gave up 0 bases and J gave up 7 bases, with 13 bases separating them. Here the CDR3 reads CASSQDPHSREQYF. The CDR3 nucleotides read TGCGCCAGCAGCCAAGATCCCCACAGCCGGGAGCAGTACTTC.

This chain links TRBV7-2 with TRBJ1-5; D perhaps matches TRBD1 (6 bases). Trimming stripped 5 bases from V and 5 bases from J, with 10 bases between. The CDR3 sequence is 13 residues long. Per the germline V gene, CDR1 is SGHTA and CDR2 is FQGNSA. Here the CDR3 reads CASSPGQYQPQHF. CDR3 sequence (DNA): TGTGCCAGCAGCCCCGGACAGTATCAGCCCCAGCATTTT.

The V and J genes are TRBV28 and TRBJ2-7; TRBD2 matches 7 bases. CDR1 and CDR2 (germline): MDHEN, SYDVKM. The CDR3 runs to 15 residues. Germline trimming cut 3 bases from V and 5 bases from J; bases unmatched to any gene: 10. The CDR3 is CASSLRLAEVNEQYF. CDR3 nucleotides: TGTGCCAGCAGTTTGCGTCTAGCGGAGGTCAACGAGCAGTACTTC.

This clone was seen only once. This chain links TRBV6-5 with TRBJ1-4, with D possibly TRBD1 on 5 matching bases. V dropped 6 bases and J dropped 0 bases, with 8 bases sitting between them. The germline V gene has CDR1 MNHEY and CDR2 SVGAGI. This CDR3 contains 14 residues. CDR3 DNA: TGTGCCAGCAGAGAGGGGCCAACTAATGAAAAACTGTTTTTT. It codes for CASREGPTNEKLFF.

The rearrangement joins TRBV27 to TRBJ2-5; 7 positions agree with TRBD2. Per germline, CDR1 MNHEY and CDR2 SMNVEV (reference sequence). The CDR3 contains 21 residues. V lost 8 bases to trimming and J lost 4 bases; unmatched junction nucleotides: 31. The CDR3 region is CASRPRRTIGAVGGPGETQYF. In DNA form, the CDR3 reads TGTGCCAGCCGGCCCCGGAGGACAATAGGAGCGGTGGGAGGGCCGGGAGAGACCCAGTACTTC.

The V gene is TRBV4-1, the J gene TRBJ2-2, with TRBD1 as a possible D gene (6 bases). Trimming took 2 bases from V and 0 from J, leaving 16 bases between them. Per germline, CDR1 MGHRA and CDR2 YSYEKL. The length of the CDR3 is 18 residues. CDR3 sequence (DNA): TGCGCCAGCAGCCAAAACCCGGGACAACATACGAACACCGGGGAGCTGTTTTTT. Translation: CASSQNPGQHTNTGELFF.

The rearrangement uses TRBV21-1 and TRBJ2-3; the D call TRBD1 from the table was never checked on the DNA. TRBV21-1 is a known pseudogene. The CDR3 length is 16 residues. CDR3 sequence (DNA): TGTGCCAGCAGCAAAAGTGACAGGGAGGTGGAAGATACGCAGTATTTT. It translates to CASSKSDREVEDTQYF.

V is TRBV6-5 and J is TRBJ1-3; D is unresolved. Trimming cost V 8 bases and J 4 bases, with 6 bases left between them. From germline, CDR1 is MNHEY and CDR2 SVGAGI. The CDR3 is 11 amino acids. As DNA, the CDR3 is TGTGCCAGCCGGGGAGGAAACACCATATATTTT. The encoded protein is CASRGGNTIYF.

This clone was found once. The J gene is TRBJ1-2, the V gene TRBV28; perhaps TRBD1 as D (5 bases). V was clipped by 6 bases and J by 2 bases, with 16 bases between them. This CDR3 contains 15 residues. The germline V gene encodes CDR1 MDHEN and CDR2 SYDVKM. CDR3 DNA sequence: TGTGCCAGCAGAACCGGGGCAGGTGGGAACTATGGCTACACCTTC. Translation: CASRTGAGGNYGYTF.

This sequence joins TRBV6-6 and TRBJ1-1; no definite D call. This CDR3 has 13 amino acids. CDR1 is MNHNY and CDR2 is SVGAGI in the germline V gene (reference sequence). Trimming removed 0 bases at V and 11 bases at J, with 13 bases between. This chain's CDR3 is CASSYSNRVEAFF. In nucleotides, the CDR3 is TGTGCCAGCAGTTACTCGAACAGAGTAGAGGCTTTCTTT.

For the CDR3, the DNA is TGTGCCTGGAACGAAGGGTATGGCTACACCTTC. Translation: CAWNEGYGYTF. This chain joins TRBV30 and TRBJ1-2; the D is unclear. Germline V gene data show CDR1 as GTSNPN and CDR2 as SVGIG (reference sequence). V lost 4 bases and J 5 bases, leaving 8 bases between the germline ends. The CDR3 loop spans 11 amino acids.

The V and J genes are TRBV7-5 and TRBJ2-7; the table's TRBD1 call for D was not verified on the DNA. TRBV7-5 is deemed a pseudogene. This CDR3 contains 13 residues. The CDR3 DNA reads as TGTGTCACCCCGCTCGGGCAGGGGATATCGCAGTACTTC. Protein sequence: CVTPLGQGISQYF.

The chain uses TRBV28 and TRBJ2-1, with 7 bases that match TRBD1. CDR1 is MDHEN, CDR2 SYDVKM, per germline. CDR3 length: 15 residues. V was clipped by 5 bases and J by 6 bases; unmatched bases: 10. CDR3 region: CASSQPTGLVNEQFF. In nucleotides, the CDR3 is TGTGCCAGCAGTCAACCGACAGGGTTGGTCAATGAGCAGTTCTTC.

The CDR3 bases are TGTGCCAGCAGCTCACAGCCCGGAGGGGAAAAACTGTTTTTT. Residues: CASSSQPGGEKLFF. V gene TRBV6-1 combines with J gene TRBJ1-4; no clear D. Trimming left V 6 bases short and J 8 bases short, with 16 bases between. The CDR3 extends over 14 amino acids. Germline lookup yields CDR1 MNHNS and CDR2 SASEGT.

CDR3 in DNA: TGTGCCAGCAGTTTATGGGGACAGGGGGTTGGGACCCAGTACTTC. It codes for CASSLWGQGVGTQYF. The rearrangement joins TRBV27 to TRBJ2-5; TRBD1 aligns across 11 bases. Germline values: CDR1 MNHEY, CDR2 SMNVEV (reference sequence). J was trimmed by 7 bases and V by 1 base; bases with no gene match: 5. CDR3 length: 15 amino acids.

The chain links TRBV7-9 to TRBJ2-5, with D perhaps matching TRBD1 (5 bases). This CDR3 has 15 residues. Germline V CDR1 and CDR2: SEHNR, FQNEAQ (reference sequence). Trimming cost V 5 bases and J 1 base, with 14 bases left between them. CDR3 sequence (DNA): TGTGCCAGCAGCCTTAGGTACCAGGGCCAAGAGACCCAGTACTTC. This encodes CASSLRYQGQETQYF.

The CDR3 sequence: CASSADRVANEKLFF. CDR3 bases: TGTGCCAGCAGTGCCGACAGGGTGGCTAATGAAAAACTGTTTTTT. V is TRBV2 and J is TRBJ1-4, with 7 bases that match TRBD1. The V gene end was trimmed by 4 bases and the J gene end by 3 bases; junction bases not matched to a gene: 5. The CDR3 sequence is 15 residues long. Germline V gives CDR1 SNHLY, CDR2 FYNNEI.

CDR3: CAISEEMNTEAFF. CDR3 sequence (DNA): TGTGCCATCAGTGAGGAAATGAACACTGAAGCTTTCTTT. The chain joins TRBV10-3 to TRBJ1-1; D ambiguous. Germline CDR1 is ENHRY and CDR2 is SYGVKD. The CDR3 spans 13 residues. Trimming stripped 2 bases from V and 0 bases from J, with 4 bases between.